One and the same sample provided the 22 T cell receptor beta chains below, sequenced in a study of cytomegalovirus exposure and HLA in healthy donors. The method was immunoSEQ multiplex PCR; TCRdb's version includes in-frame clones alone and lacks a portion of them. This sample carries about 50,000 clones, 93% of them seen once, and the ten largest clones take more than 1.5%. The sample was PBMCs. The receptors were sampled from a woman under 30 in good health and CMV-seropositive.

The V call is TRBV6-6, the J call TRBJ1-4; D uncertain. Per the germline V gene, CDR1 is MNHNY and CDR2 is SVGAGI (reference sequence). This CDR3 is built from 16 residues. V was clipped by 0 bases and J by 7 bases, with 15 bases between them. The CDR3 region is CASSYSSGEGGEKLFF. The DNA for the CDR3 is TGTGCCAGCAGTTACTCGTCCGGGGAGGGAGGTGAAAAACTGTTTTTT.

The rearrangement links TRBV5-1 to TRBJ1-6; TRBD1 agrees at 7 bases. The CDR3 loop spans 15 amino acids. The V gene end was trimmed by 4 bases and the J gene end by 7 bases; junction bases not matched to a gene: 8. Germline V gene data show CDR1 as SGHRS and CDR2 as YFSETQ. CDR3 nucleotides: TGCGCCAGCAGCCTGGGACAGAAGAGAAATTCACCCCTCCACTTT. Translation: CASSLGQKRNSPLHF.

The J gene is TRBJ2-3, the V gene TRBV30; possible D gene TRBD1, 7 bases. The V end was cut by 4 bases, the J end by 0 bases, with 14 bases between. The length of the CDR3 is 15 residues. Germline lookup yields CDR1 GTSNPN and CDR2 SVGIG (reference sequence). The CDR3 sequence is CAWIWGDRSTDTQYF. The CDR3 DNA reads TGTGCCTGGATCTGGGGGGACAGAAGCACAGATACGCAGTATTTT.

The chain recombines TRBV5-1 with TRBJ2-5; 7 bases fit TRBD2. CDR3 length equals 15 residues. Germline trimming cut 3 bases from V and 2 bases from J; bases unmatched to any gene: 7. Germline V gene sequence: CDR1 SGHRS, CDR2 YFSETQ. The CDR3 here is CASSYQVGGQETQYF. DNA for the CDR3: TGCGCCAGCAGCTACCAGGTGGGGGGGCAAGAGACCCAGTACTTC.

CDR3 loop: CASSQSQSTDTQYF. As DNA, the CDR3 is TGCGCCAGCAGCCAATCCCAGAGCACAGATACGCAGTATTTT. The chain combines TRBV4-3 with TRBJ2-3; D not resolved. Germline V gives CDR1 LGHNA, CDR2 YSLEER. Trimming left V 2 bases short and J 0 bases short, with 6 bases between. This CDR3 spans 14 amino acids.

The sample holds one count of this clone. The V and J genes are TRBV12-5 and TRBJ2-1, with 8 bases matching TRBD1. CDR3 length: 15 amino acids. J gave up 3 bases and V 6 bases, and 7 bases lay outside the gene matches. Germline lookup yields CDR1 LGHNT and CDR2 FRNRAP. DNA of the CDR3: TGTGCTAGTGGACCCGACAGGGGTGGCTACAATGAGCAGTTCTTC. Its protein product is CASGPDRGGYNEQFF.

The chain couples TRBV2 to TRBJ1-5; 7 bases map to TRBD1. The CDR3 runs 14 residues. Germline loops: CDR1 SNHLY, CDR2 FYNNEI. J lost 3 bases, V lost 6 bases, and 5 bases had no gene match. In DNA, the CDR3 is TGTGCCAGCAGCCCGGACAGGAACAATCAGCCCCAGCATTTT. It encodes CASSPDRNNQPQHF.

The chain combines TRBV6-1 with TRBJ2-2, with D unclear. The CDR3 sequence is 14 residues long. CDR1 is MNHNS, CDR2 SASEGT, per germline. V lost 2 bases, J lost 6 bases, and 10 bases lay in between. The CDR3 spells CASSERRIPGELFF. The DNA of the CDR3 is TGTGCCAGCAGTGAACGGAGAATACCCGGGGAGCTGTTTTTT.

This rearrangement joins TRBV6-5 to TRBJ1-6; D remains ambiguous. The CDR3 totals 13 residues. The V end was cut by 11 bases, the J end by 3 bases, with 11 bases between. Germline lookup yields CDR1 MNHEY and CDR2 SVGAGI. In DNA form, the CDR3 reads TGTGCCGCCGCATTAGACTATAATTCACCCCTCCACTTT. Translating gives CAAALDYNSPLHF.

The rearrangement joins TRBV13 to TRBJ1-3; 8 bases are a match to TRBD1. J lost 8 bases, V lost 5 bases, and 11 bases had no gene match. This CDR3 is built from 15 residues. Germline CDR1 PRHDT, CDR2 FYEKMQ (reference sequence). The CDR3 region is CASSRNHGQGDTIYF. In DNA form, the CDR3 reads TGTGCCAGCAGCCGAAATCATGGACAGGGCGACACCATATATTTT.

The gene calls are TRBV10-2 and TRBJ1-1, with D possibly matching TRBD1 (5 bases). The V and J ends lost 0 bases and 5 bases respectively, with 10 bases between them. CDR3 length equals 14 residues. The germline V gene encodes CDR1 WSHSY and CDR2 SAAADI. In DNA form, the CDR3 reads TGCGCCAGCAGTGAGTCGATGGGGCAAACTGAAGCTTTCTTT. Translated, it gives CASSESMGQTEAFF.

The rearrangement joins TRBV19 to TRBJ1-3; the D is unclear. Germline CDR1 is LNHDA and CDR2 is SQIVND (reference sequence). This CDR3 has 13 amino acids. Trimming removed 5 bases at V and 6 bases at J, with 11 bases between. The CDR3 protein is CASSPDFINTIYF. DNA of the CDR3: TGTGCCAGTAGTCCGGACTTCATAAACACCATATATTTT.

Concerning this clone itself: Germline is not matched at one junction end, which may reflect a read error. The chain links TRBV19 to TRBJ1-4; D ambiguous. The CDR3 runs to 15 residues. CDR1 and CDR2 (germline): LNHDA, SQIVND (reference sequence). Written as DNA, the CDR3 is TGTGCCAGTAGTGTAGACGGTGCAACTAATGAAAAACTGTTTTTT. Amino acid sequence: CASSVDGATNEKLFF.

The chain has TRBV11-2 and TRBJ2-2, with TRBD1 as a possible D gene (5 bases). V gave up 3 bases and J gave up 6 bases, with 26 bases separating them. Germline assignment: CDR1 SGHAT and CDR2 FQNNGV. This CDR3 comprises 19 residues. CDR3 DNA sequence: TGTGCCAGCAGCTTCTGGGGCCCGGATAACAGCTTACTCGCCGGGGAGCTGTTTTTT. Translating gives CASSFWGPDNSLLAGELFF.

This chain's CDR3 is CASSIEGRDTQYF. CDR3 nucleotide sequence: TGTGCCAGTAGTATAGAGGGGAGAGATACGCAGTATTTT. The chain has TRBV19 and TRBJ2-3, with D possibly TRBD2 on 5 matching bases. The CDR3 is 13 residues long. Trimming stripped 0 bases from V and 5 bases from J, with 6 bases between. Germline V gives CDR1 LNHDA, CDR2 SQIVND (reference sequence).

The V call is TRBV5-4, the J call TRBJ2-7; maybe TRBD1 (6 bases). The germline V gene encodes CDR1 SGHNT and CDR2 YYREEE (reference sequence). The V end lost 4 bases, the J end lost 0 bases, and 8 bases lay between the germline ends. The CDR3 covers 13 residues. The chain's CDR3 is CASSRQDSYEQYF. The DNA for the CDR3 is TGTGCCAGCAGCCGACAGGACTCCTACGAGCAGTACTTC.

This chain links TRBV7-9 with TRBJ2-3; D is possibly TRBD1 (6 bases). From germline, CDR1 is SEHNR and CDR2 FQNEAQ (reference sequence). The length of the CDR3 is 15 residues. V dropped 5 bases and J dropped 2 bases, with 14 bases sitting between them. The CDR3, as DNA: TGTGCCAGCAGCCTCCGGGACACAGCCACAGATACGCAGTATTTT. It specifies CASSLRDTATDTQYF.

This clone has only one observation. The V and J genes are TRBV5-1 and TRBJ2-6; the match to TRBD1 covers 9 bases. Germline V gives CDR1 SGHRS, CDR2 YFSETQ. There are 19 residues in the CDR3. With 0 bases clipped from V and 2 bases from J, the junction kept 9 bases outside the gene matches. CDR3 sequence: CASSLGDRGASTGANVLTF. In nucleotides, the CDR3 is TGCGCCAGCAGCTTGGGCGACAGGGGGGCCTCCACTGGGGCCAACGTCCTGACTTTC.

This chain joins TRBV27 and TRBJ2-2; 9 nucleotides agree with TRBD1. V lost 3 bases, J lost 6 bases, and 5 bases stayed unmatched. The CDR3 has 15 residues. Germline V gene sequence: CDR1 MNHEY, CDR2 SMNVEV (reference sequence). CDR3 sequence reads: CASSFWDRAPGELFF. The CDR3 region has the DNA TGTGCCAGCAGTTTTTGGGACAGGGCACCCGGGGAGCTGTTTTTT.

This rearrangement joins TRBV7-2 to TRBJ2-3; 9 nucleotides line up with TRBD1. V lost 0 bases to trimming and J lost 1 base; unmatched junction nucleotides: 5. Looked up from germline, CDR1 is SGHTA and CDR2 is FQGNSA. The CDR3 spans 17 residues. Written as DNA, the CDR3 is TGTGCCAGCAGCTTAGCCGTTTGGGACAGGGGCACAGATACGCAGTATTTT. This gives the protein CASSLAVWDRGTDTQYF.

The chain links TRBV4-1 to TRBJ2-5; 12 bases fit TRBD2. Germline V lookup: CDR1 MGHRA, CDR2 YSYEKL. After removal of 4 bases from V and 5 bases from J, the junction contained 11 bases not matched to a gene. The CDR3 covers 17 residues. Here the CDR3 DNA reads TGCGCCAGCAGCCCCACCGGGCTAGCGGGGGGGCGGGAGACCCAGTACTTC. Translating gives CASSPTGLAGGRETQYF.

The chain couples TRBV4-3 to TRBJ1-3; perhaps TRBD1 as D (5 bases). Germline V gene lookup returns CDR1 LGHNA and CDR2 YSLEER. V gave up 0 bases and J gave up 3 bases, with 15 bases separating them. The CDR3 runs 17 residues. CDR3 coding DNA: TGCGCCAGCAGCCAAGATTGGCCGGGGACTGGTGGAAACACCATATATTTT. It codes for CASSQDWPGTGGNTIYF.